This T cell receptor beta chain was recorded in a study of blood T cell repertoires in COVID-19. This clone appeared once. The data were produced by immunoSEQ multiplex PCR, yet TCRdb's version contains in-frame clones alone and is incomplete. The sample lists 250,000 to 300,000 clones; about 86% were seen once. CDR3 length: 14 amino acids. J was trimmed by 4 bases and V by 4 bases; bases with no gene match: 5. CDR1 is SGHNT, CDR2 YYREEE, per germline (reference sequence). This sequence was found in a young man with acute COVID-19. V is TRBV5-4 and J is TRBJ2-5, with TRBD2 matching 9 bases. Sequenced: PBMCs or T cells enriched from blood (not recorded which). CDR3 protein: CASSPSGGTETQYF. The CDR3 nucleotides are TGTGCCAGCAGCCCCAGCGGGGGGACAGAGACCCAGTACTTC.